The following is a TCR beta chain sequence with its context. What antigen it recognizes has not been identified. The sample holds no much larger clone one base away, and base qualities are not on file. This sample stems from a study of OX40 agonist ivuxolimab in advanced cancers. Study-level background: Ivuxolimab, which targeted the costimulatory receptor OX40 (CD134), was an agonistic, fully human IgG2 monoclonal antibody. In the dose-escalation cohort, over 65% of patients were male, and the mean age was about 55 years, with a range of roughly 23 to 85. The point of sequencing TCRbeta in the periphery was to test whether ivuxolimab changed TCR sequence diversity and drove clonal T-cell expansion. The paper reports the monotherapy dose-escalation portion (N of about 47 patients) of the phase I ivuxolimab trial. Partial responses were achieved by three dose-escalation patients, of whom one had hepatocellular carcinoma and two had cutaneous melanoma. Among the roughly 54 dose-escalation patients, around 19 had hepatocellular carcinoma, 15 or so melanoma, 9 renal cell carcinoma and 9 head and neck cancer. Prior anti-PD-1, anti-PD-L1 or anti-CTLA-4 therapy was permitted, and 40% to 50% of dose-escalation patients had received checkpoint inhibitors. Intravenous ivuxolimab was administered to patients every 2 weeks at six dose levels: 0.01, 0.1, 0.3, 1.5, 3 and 10 mg/kg. Study-level results and caveats: Partial responders in the 0.1-3.0 mg/kg groups had among the lowest normalized peripheral clonal expansion, especially among CD8+ T cells. Low levels of normalized T-cell clonal expansion were also seen in some patients who did not respond. The antigen specificity of the clonally expanded peripheral T cells was not determined. After ivuxolimab, CD8+ T cells had more expanded clones than CD4+ T cells on average. At doses of 0.1 to 3.0 mg/kg, clonal expansion of both CD4+ and CD8+ T cells in blood was seen between baseline and week 6.

The CDR1 and CDR2 encoded by the germline V gene (reference sequence) are SGHKS and YYEKEE. The CDR3 runs 15 amino acids, cysteine and phenylalanine included. Of all the DNA, just the CDR3 is kept, 45 bases in frame from base 1. The V end loses 1 base and the J end loses 7 bases, and a stretch of 14 bases separates them. The trial excluded patients who had a history of autoimmune disease or who were on systemic immunosuppression. Peripheral blood for TCR sequencing was collected from all dose cohorts at baseline, on cycle 4 day 1, and on cycle 7 day 1. Samples were obtained from an open-label, multicenter, first-in-human phase I dose-escalation trial of ivuxolimab. Adults with locally advanced or metastatic melanoma, renal cell carcinoma, hepatocellular carcinoma or head and neck squamous cell carcinoma were enrolled in the trial. Before TCR sequencing, CD4+ and CD8+ T cells were separately sorted from peripheral blood.

Genomic DNA was isolated from the sorted cells so that the TCRbeta CDR3 region could be sequenced. TCRbeta CDR3 regions were sequenced using the immunoSEQ Assay. In its TCRdb copy, this immuneACCESS table keeps in-frame sequences only and misses some clones. Where compared with another copy, unresolved V genes explain less than half of these, and the others have no known cause. Within this sample are over 75,000 clones, with around 94% of them counted one time only. Together, the top ten hold about 2.6% of the sample. The input for sequencing was CD4+ or CD8+ T cells sorted from blood, taken in a trial of the OX40 agonist ivuxolimab. The chain is assembled from TRBV5-5 and TRBJ1-4; 5 matching bases give a weak D call of TRBD1. The clonotype originates from an adult with an advanced solid tumor such as melanoma, head and neck, liver or kidney cancer. The DNA reads as follows: TGTGCCAGCAGCTTGCCGGGGGGAAAAGGTGAAAAACTGTTTTTT. The resulting protein is CASSLPGGKGEKLFF.